A selection of T cell receptor beta chains follows, all from one sample in a study of T cells after somatic rescue of genetic block. Here immunoSEQ multiplex PCR was the method, and the copy in TCRdb shows in-frame clones only, minus some. The sample has some 68,000 clones; more than 75% are singletons. Sequenced material: peripheral blood mononuclear cells (PBMCs). The source of these receptors is a man aged 25 to 45. Each CDR3 is given without its conserved first and last residue. Clone size is shown for a subset of rows, as once, few, many or a class of expanded clone.

v_gene	j_gene	abundance	CDR3aa
TRBV5-1	TRBJ1-2	NA	ASSPRTGYGYT
TRBV28	TRBJ2-5	NA	ASSSPGRLGETQY
TRBV11-3	TRBJ2-1	NA	ASSPRQGEHNEQF
TRBV6-6	TRBJ2-2	NA	ASSYWTSGGPGELF
TRBV5-1	TRBJ1-2	NA	ASSLTGKEGYT
TRBV2	TRBJ2-3	NA	ASSPPRGTDTQY
TRBV27	TRBJ2-1	NA	ASSKTQVAGANGQF
TRBV11-1	TRBJ1-2	NA	ASSTDRVHGYT
TRBV9	TRBJ1-4	few	ASSPGSTNEKLF
TRBV28	TRBJ2-1	NA	ASSGTGANEQF
TRBV30	TRBJ1-1	few	AWSVYGTEAF
TRBV19	TRBJ1-5	NA	ASSKQGFQPQH
TRBV6-4	TRBJ2-6	NA	ASSDSAGSGANVLT
TRBV5-6	TRBJ2-3	NA	ASSLPVTGGGYTQY
TRBV5-1	TRBJ2-1	NA	ASSLADRFPYNEQF